Below, 8 T cell receptor beta chains from the same sample are listed, as sequenced in a study of blood T cell repertoires in COVID-19. Method: immunoSEQ multiplex PCR; TCRdb's copy keeps in-frame clones and lacks some. The sample gives about 98,000 clones, around 82% of which show up once; approximately 10% is in the top ten. The sample taken for sequencing was peripheral blood. These receptors were obtained from a man between 65 and 79 years old with active or convalescent COVID-19.

The chain joins TRBV19 to TRBJ2-1, with 10 bases fitting TRBD2. The germline gives CDR1 LNHDA, CDR2 SQIVND (reference sequence). V trimming: 6 bases; J trimming: 9 bases; junction bases outside the gene matches: 2. The CDR3 is 12 residues long. The CDR3 region has the DNA TGTGCCAGTAGGCGACTAGCGGGTGAGCAGTTCTTC. Translation gives CASRRLAGEQFF.

The CDR3 is CASTSLAGGEYEQYF. CDR3 bases: TGTGCCAGCACCTCACTAGCGGGGGGGGAGTACGAGCAGTACTTC. The rearrangement links TRBV6-5 to TRBJ2-7; 13 nucleotides match TRBD2. The CDR3 spans 15 residues. Trimming removed 7 bases from V and 4 bases from J; junction bases left unmatched: 7. Germline CDR1 is MNHEY and CDR2 is SVGAGI.

The gene calls are TRBV6-4 and TRBJ1-6, with D possibly matching TRBD1 (5 bases). This CDR3 comprises 14 residues. Germline CDR1 MRHNA, CDR2 SNTAGT. Trimming shortened V by 0 bases and J by 10 bases, and 10 bases separated the two germline ends. The CDR3 bases are TGTGCCAGCAGTGACTCTGCAGGGCTCTCACCCCTCCACTTT. Its translation: CASSDSAGLSPLHF.

This clone was found a few times. This rearrangement joins TRBV5-4 to TRBJ1-6; no definite D call. The CDR3 is made up of 12 amino acids. V was shortened by 4 bases and J by 11 bases, with 10 bases between the two germline ends. Looked up from germline, CDR1 is SGHNT and CDR2 is YYREEE (reference sequence). The CDR3 here is CASSRPEAPLHF. The CDR3 bases are TGTGCCAGCAGCCGGCCGGAGGCACCCCTCCACTTT.

The CDR3 protein is CASSQGVVPAVNQPQHF. The CDR3, as DNA: TGCGCCAGCAGCCAAGGCGTTGTGCCCGCCGTCAATCAGCCCCAGCATTTT. The rearrangement joins TRBV4-1 to TRBJ1-5, with unresolved D. With 1 base removed from V and 3 bases from J, the gap between germline ends came to 16 bases. This CDR3 comprises 17 residues. Germline CDR1 is MGHRA and CDR2 is YSYEKL.

The genes are TRBV12-3 or TRBV12-4 and TRBJ1-2, with 9 bases that match TRBD1. V dropped 8 bases and J dropped 4; count of bases not matched to a gene: 5. The CDR3 totals 13 residues. Here the CDR3 DNA reads TGTGCCAGCGGGGACAGGGTAGGCTATGGCTACACCTTC. It is translated as CASGDRVGYGYTF.

This rearrangement joins TRBV7-8 to TRBJ1-2; possible D gene TRBD1, 5 bases. The V end lost 8 bases, the J end lost 8 bases, and 27 bases lay between the germline ends. The CDR3 is made up of 16 amino acids. CDR1 is SGHVS and CDR2 is FQNEAQ in the germline V gene. Here the CDR3 reads CASGGRLTGANLGYTF. As DNA, the CDR3 is TGTGCCAGCGGGGGGAGACTTACCGGGGCTAACCTCGGCTACACCTTC.

The chain joins TRBV3-1 (or the pseudogene TRBV3-2) to TRBJ1-2; perhaps TRBD1 as D (6 bases). The length of the CDR3 is 16 residues. The V gene's germline CDR1 is LGHDT and CDR2 YNNKEL (reference sequence). V lost 5 bases, J lost 6 bases, and 22 bases lay in between. The CDR3 nucleotides read TGTGCCAGCAGCTTTCCCAACCCGGGGGGGGCGGATGGCTACACCTTC. It encodes CASSFPNPGGADGYTF.